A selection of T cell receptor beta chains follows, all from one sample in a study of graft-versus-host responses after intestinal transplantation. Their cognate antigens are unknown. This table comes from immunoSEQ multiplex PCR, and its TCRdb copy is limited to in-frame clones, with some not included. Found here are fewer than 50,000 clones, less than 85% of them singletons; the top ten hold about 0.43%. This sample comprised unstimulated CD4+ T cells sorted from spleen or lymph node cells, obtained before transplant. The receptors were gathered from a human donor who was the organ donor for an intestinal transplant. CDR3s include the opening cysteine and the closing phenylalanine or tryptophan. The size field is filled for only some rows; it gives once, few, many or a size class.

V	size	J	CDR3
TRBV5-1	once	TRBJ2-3	CASSLAGTSTDTQYF
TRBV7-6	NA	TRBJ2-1	CASSFPGLVHEQFF
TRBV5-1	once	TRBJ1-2	CTSSTGNYGYTF
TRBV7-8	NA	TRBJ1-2	CASSSTGGRGYTF
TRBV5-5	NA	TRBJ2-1	CASSLGVRTIRYNEQFF
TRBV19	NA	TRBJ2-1	CARLSSGRSYNEQFF
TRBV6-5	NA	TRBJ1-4	CASRTGHAAGKLFF
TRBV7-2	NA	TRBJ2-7	CASSLKEREQYF
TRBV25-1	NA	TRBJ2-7	CASSVSNYEQYF
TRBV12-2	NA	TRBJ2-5	CASRPAGGIREQYF
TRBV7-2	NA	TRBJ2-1	CASSLEGLRRNEQFF
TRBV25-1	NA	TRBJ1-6	CASSQGSSYNSPLHF
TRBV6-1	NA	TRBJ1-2	CASSEAAGGHTF
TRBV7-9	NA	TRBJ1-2	CASSQGQGYGYTF
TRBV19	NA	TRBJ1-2	CASSIRIGTNYGYTF
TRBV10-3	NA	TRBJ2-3	CAISELGLADTQYF
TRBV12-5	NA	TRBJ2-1	CASGSWGGNEQFF
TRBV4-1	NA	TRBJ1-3	CASSKPTVPSGNTIYF
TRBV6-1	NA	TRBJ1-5	CASSSGGGTNQPQHF
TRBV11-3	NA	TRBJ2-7	CASSRPSGAARKQYF
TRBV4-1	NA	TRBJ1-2	CASSQVKQGQGARGYGYTF
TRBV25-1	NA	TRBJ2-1	CASSETGLLGNEQFF
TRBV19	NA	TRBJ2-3	CASSTRTSGVTDTQYF
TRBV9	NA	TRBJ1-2	CASSGGQGTNYGYTF
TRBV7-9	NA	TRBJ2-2	CASSTDLGNTGELFF
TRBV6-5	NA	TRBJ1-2	CASSYVQGASNYGYTF
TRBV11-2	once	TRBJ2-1	CASSLTSGGLNEQFF
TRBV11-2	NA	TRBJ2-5	CASSWTGDLQETQYF
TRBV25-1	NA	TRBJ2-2	CASSEWGGANTGELFF
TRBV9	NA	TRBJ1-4	CASSVGPPNEKLFF
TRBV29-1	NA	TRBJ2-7	CSVEGDLTGYEQYF
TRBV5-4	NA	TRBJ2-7	CAPKQAGKSYEQYF
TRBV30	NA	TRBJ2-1	CAWSQPGLATTYNEQFF
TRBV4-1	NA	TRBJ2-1	CASSQVGGRVNEQFF
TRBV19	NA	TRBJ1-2	CASSLPRTGYGDGYTF
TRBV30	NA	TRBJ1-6	CAWSAATGGGSPLHF
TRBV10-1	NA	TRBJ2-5	CASRGVAGVSKGGETQYF
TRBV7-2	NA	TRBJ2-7	CASSVRQGATLLGEQYF
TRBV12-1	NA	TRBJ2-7	CASSPGNTESYEQYF
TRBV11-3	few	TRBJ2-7	CASSTRLGSYEQYF
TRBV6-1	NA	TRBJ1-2	CASSRTGPLGGYTF
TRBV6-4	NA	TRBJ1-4	CASRTGTGNSREKLFF
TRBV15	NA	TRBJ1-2	CATSKDRGPNYGYTF
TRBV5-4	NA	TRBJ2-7	CASSLEGNSYEQYF
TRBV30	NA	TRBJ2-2	CAWRPPLAGVIRTGELFF
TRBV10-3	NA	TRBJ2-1	CAISRLAGEMDEQFF
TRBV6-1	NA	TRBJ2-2	CASSGVTGGTGELFF
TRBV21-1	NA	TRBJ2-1	CASSISGTASYNEQFF
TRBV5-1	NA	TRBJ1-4	CASSLDPEKLFF
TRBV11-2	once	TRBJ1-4	CASSPSGGAPFGEKLFF
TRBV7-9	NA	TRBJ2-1	CASSPDGTTPRNEQFF
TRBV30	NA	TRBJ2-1	CAWSVGWGTSGRAKNEQFF
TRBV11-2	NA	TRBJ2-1	CASSLGGVAGTLSYNEQFF
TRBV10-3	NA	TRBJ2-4	CAISERGGAKNIQYF
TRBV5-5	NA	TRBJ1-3	CASSLVRGSRGDTIYF
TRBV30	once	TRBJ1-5	CAWSGNAQPQHF
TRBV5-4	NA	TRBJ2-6	CASSIYSYRANVLTF
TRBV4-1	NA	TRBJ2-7	CASSQSGQGTPYEQYF
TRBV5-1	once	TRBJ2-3	CASSLGGSSTDTQYF
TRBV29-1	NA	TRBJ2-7	CSVTRTGYEQYF